Below, 10 T cell receptor beta chains from the same sample are listed, as sequenced in a study of CD8 T cell repertoires and HIV-1 epitope variants. Generated by immunoSEQ multiplex PCR, the TCRdb table keeps only in-frame clones and is missing some. The data show around 3,800 clones, with 65% to 70% seen just once and around 43% held by the top ten. These TCRs are of unknown antigen specificity. The source material was cultured CD8+ T cells derived from PBMCs. These receptors originate from a male donor with HIV.

This clone has just a few counts. The chain combines TRBV5-6 with TRBJ1-2; 11 bases line up with TRBD1. Per germline, CDR1 SGHDT and CDR2 YYEEEE. This CDR3 has 15 residues. Trimming removed 4 bases from V and 3 bases from J; junction bases left unmatched: 5. The CDR3 sequence is CASSPGQGVDYGYTF. CDR3 nucleotide sequence: TGTGCCAGCAGCCCGGGACAGGGGGTCGACTATGGCTACACCTTC.

This rearrangement joins TRBV6-4 to TRBJ1-2; TRBD1 matches at 12 bases. Trimming took 4 bases from V and 4 from J; bases not matched to a gene: 13. The CDR3 loop spans 18 amino acids. Per the germline V gene, CDR1 is MRHNA and CDR2 is SNTAGT. DNA of the CDR3: TGTGCCAGCAGTGTCCCCCCCAGGGACAGGGGGCTTGTCTATGGCTACACCTTC. This gives the protein CASSVPPRDRGLVYGYTF.

In this sample, this clone is medium-sized (0.01 to 0.1%). The V call is TRBV7-9, the J call TRBJ2-7, with 11 bases matching TRBD1. Germline V gene lookup returns CDR1 SEHNR and CDR2 FQNEAQ (reference sequence). V lost 0 bases to trimming and J lost 7 bases; unmatched junction nucleotides: 11. The CDR3 runs 17 residues. CDR3 bases: TGTGCCAGCAGCTTAGCAGGACTAGGACAGGGGGCTTATGAGCAGTACTTC. Amino acid sequence: CASSLAGLGQGAYEQYF.

The V call is TRBV28, the J call TRBJ2-5, with D possibly matching TRBD1 (6 bases). From germline, CDR1 is MDHEN and CDR2 SYDVKM. Trimming stripped 6 bases from V and 2 bases from J, with 13 bases between. The CDR3 totals 14 residues. CDR3 nucleotide sequence: TGTGCCAGCAGCCCAGGACAGCTTCAAGAGACCCAGTACTTC. Protein: CASSPGQLQETQYF.

The CDR3 region has the DNA TGTGCCAGCAGTTTATCAGCGGGGAAAGGGTACGAGCAGTACTTC. It codes for CASSLSAGKGYEQYF. The V and J genes are TRBV27 and TRBJ2-7; TRBD2 matches at 7 bases. The CDR3 has 15 residues. Germline CDR1 reads MNHEY; CDR2 reads SMNVEV (reference sequence). The J segment lost 4 bases and the V segment lost 0 bases, leaving 6 bases of the junction unmatched.

This clone was observed a few times. V is TRBV29-1 and J is TRBJ1-1, with D hard to call. Germline-derived CDR1 and CDR2 are SQVTM and ANQGSEA. V lost 5 bases and J lost 0, with 13 bases in between. The CDR3 consists of 14 residues. CDR3 nucleotides: TGCAGCGTTATTAGCGGTGTCATGAACACTGAAGCTTTCTTT. Residues: CSVISGVMNTEAFF.

The gene calls are TRBV19 and TRBJ2-1; possible D gene TRBD2, 6 bases. CDR1 and CDR2 from the germline V gene are LNHDA and SQIVND (reference sequence). The CDR3 spans 14 residues. V was clipped by 3 bases and J by 4 bases, with 10 bases between them. This CDR3 is CASSMSGLYNEQFF. The CDR3 nucleotides read TGTGCCAGTAGTATGTCGGGACTTTACAATGAGCAGTTCTTC.

The chain joins TRBV7-9 to TRBJ2-1; 7 positions agree with TRBD2. CDR3 size: 14 residues. V was clipped by 3 bases and J by 4 bases; unmatched bases: 3. Per the germline V gene, CDR1 is SEHNR and CDR2 is FQNEAQ (reference sequence). CDR3 sequence (DNA): TGTGCCAGCAGCTTCGCGGGGGAGTACAATGAGCAGTTCTTC. Its protein product is CASSFAGEYNEQFF.

CDR3 nucleotide sequence: TGTGCCAGTAGGACCAGGGGAGGGTCCAATCAGCCCCAGCATTTT. Amino acid sequence: CASRTRGGSNQPQHF. V usage is TRBV19 and J usage is TRBJ1-5; D possibly corresponds to TRBD1 (6 bases). This CDR3 has 15 amino acids. Germline-derived CDR1 and CDR2 are LNHDA and SQIVND (reference sequence). Trimming left V 6 bases short and J 3 bases short, with 15 bases between.

Sample share makes this clone large. The chain has TRBV6-1 and TRBJ2-7; 9 bases match TRBD1. Trimming at V came to 6 bases and at J to 0 bases, leaving 3 bases not matched to a gene. Germline values: CDR1 MNHNS, CDR2 SASEGT. This CDR3 is 14 amino acids long. CDR3 in amino acids: CASRQGASSYEQYF. The DNA of the CDR3 is TGTGCCAGCAGACAGGGGGCTTCCTCCTACGAGCAGTACTTC.